This T cell receptor beta chain was captured by sequencing in a study of regulatory dendritic cells for organ transplantation. Whole-study findings and limits: Memory CD8+ T cells were the most oligoclonal; naive cells were highly diverse. Memory CD8+ clonal expansion seemed more limited with regulatory than mature dendritic cells.

Details on this clone: Its antigen is still unknown.

Profiling relied on immunoSEQ multiplex PCR, and the TCRdb table lists in-frame clones only, not all of them. The profile shows fewer than 40,000 clones, around 90% of them singletons. The TCR originated in a human donor in good health. The sequencing input was naive CD4+ T cells from blood. Subset noted: CD45RA+ naive T cells.

The CDR3 loop reads CASSPSIQSMNTEAFF. CDR3 bases: TGTGCCAGCTCACCATCAATACAGAGCATGAACACTGAAGCTTTCTTT. V usage is TRBV18 and J usage is TRBJ1-1; D is uncertain. The length of the CDR3 is 16 residues. Trimming took off 2 bases at V and 0 bases at J, with 13 bases between the two ends. CDR1 is KGHSH and CDR2 is LQKENI in the germline V gene. Full variable domain (outside the CDR3, taken from reference TRBV18 and TRBJ1-1): NAGVMQNPRHLVRRRGQEARLRCSPMKGHSHVYWYRQLPEEGLKFMVYLQKENIIDESGMPKERFSAEFPKEGPSILRIQQVVRGDSAAYFCASSPSIQSMNTEAFFGQGTRLTVV.